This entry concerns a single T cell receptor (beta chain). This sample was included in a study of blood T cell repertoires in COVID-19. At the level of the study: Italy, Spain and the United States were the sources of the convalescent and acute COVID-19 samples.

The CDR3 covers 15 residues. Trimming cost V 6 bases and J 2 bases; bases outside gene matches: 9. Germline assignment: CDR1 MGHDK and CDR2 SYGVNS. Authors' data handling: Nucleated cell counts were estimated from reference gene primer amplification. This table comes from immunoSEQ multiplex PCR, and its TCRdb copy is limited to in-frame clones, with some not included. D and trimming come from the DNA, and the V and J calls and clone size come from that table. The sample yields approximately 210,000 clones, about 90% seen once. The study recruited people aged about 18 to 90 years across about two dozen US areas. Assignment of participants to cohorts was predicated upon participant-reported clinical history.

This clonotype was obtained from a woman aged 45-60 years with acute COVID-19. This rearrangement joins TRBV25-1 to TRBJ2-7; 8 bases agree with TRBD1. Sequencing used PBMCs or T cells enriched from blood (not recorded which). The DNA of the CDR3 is TGTGCCAGCAGCACTATCAGGGGGCCCCCCTACGAGCAGTACTTC. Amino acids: CASSTIRGPPYEQYF.